A single sample gave rise to the 4 T cell receptor beta chains below, sequenced in a study of blood T cell repertoires in COVID-19. The data were produced by immunoSEQ multiplex PCR, yet TCRdb's version contains in-frame clones alone and is incomplete. Of 86,000 or so clones in the sample, 91% were seen once. The material sequenced was peripheral blood. These receptors were obtained from a woman aged 50 to 60 in a cohort sampled during active COVID-19.

The chain employs TRBV4-1 and TRBJ2-7, with TRBD2 matching 9 bases. The length of the CDR3 is 16 residues. V lost 1 base, J lost 4 bases, and 8 bases stayed unmatched. The germline V gene has CDR1 MGHRA and CDR2 YSYEKL. The CDR3 DNA is TGCGCCAGCAGCCAAGGAGGCGGGAGGGCCAGGTACGAGCAGTACTTC. This translates into CASSQGGGRARYEQYF.

This clone occurred a few times. The chain employs TRBV6-5 and TRBJ2-1; 7 nucleotides agree with TRBD2. The CDR3 sequence is 13 residues long. The germline CDR1 and CDR2 sequences are MNHEY and SVGAGI. V was clipped by 6 bases and J by 12 bases; unmatched bases: 11. This chain's CDR3 is CASSERGTFAQFF. The CDR3 nucleotides read TGTGCCAGCAGCGAGCGGGGCACCTTCGCGCAGTTCTTC.

The CDR3, as DNA: TGTGCCAGCAGCTCCTATCTGGATACGCAGTATTTT. It codes for CASSSYLDTQYF. The chain links TRBV5-4 to TRBJ2-3; the D is unclear. This CDR3 has 12 amino acids. Germline values: CDR1 SGHNT, CDR2 YYREEE (reference sequence). V was trimmed by 3 bases and J by 6 bases, leaving 8 bases between them.

V and J are TRBV11-2 and TRBJ2-5, with TRBD2 identical over 9 bases. CDR1 is SGHAT and CDR2 is FQNNGV in the germline V gene. The CDR3 is made up of 17 amino acids. The V and J ends lost 5 bases and 2 bases, in that order; junction bases with no gene match: 12. The CDR3 loop reads CASSLRASGTVQETQYF. The CDR3 DNA reads as TGTGCCAGCAGCCTCCGTGCTAGCGGGACAGTACAAGAGACCCAGTACTTC.